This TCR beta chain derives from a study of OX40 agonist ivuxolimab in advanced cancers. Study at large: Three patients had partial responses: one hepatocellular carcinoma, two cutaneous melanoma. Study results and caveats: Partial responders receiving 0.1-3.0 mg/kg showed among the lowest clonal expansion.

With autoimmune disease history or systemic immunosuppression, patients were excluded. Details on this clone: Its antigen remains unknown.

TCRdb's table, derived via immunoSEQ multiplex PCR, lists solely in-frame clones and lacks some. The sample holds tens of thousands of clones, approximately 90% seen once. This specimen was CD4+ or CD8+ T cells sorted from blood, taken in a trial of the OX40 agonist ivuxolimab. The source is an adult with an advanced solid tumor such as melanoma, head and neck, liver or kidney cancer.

The DNA for the CDR3 is TGCGCCAGCAGTGAGGGACTAGCGGGAGGAGAGGGCCACAATGAGCAGTTCTTC. As protein: CASSEGLAGGEGHNEQFF. The chain combines TRBV10-2 with TRBJ2-1; 14 bases are shared with TRBD2. Germline loops: CDR1 WSHSY, CDR2 SAAADI. The ends lost 2 bases at V and 5 bases at J; junction bases unmatched: 8. The CDR3 covers 18 residues.